The TCR beta chain described here comes from a study of blood T cell repertoires in COVID-19 (dated by TCRdb to between 2020 and 2021). Study-wide context: Samples covering the acute and convalescent phases of COVID-19 were provided by collaborators in the United States, Italy and Spain. A freely available public database, intended as a resource for researchers studying the immune response to SARS-CoV-2, is where the repertoires were released. The dataset comprised deeply sampled blood TCRbeta repertoires from subjects exposed to, actively infected with, or recovered from COVID-19. Samples were obtained from the ongoing ImmuneRACE study (first 160 participants) and from about 1,300 subjects provided by 6 global collaborators. The material from the prospective study consisted of cDNA or gDNA derived from T cells, B-cell-depleted T cells, or PBMCs. HLA class I and class II types, where available, came from metadata supplied by the sample provider rather than from assay-based typing. Nearly every sample came with metadata listing a de-identified subject ID, COVID-19 status, age in years and sex. General study outcomes and caveats: The quantity of clinical and demographic metadata differed by source and by participant and was supplied without curation.

From its cysteine to its phenylalanine, the CDR3 spans 14 amino acids. Only the CDR3 part of the read is kept: 42 bases, read in frame from the first base. Unmatched junction bases come to 13, with V trimmed by 6 bases and J by 8 bases. From a lookup of the germline V gene (reference sequence), CDR1 and CDR2 are SGHKS and YYEKEE. TCRbeta CDR3 regions were amplified from genomic DNA using the immunoSEQ Assay, a bias-controlled multiplex PCR. For the original study's pipeline: Nucleated cell counts per sample were estimated from amplification of reference gene primers within the assay. Sequence reads were collapsed and filtered to measure the absolute abundance of every unique TCRbeta CDR3 rearrangement. For each sample, productive Simpson clonality was calculated as the square root of Simpson's diversity index across productive rearrangements. This immuneACCESS table, as held by TCRdb, lists in-frame sequences with V and J called but not all clones. Of the missing ones, under half trace to an unresolved V gene in checked studies; the others have no known cause. From that table come the V and J calls and clone size; the DNA was used to work out D and trimming. The sample contains some 310,000 clones, around 86% of them found a single time. The ten largest clones capture 1% of the sample.

Collaborating institutions collected whole blood in K2EDTA tubes following their own protocols. For TCRbeta analysis, collaborator samples were shipped as frozen whole blood, as isolated PBMCs, or as DNA extracted from either sample type. Concerning this clone itself: Its antigen is not yet known. Base qualities are missing; no much larger clone stands one base away.

This TCR derives from a man in his forties or fifties with active or convalescent COVID-19. The chain is assembled from TRBV5-5 and TRBJ1-2; 7 central nucleotides agree with TRBD1. Sample: peripheral blood. CDR3 protein: CASNTGTAPQGYTF. The nucleotide sequence is TGTGCCAGCAACACCGGGACAGCGCCGCAAGGCTACACCTTC.